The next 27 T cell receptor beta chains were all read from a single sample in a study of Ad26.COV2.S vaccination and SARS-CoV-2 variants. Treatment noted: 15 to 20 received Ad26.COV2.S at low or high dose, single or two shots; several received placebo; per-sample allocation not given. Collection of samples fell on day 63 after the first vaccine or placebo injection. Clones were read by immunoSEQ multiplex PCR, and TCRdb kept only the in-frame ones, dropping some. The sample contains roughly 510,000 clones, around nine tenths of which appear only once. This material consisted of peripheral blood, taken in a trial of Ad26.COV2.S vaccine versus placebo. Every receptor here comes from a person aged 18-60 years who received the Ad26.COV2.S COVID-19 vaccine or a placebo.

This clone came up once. CDR3 coding DNA: TGTGCCAGCAGGTCAGACGACGGAAACTATGGCTACACCTTC. Amino acid sequence: CASRSDDGNYGYTF. The chain has TRBV6-5 and TRBJ1-2; no definite D call. Trimming took 6 bases from V and 2 from J, leaving 13 bases between them. The CDR3 spans 14 residues. Germline CDR1 and CDR2: MNHEY and SVGAGI.

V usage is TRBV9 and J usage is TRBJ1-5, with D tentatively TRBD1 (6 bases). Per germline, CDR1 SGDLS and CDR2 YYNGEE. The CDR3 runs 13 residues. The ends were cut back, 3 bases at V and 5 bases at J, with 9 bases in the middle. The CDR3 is CASSGTGYQPQHF. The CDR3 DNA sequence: TGTGCCAGCAGCGGTACAGGGTATCAGCCCCAGCATTTT.

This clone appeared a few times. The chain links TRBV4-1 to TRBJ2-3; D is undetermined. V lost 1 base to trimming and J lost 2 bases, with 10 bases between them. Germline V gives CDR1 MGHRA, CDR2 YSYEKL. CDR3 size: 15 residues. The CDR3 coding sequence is TGCGCCAGCAGCCAAGTGGAGCAGATCACAGATACGCAGTATTTT. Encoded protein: CASSQVEQITDTQYF.

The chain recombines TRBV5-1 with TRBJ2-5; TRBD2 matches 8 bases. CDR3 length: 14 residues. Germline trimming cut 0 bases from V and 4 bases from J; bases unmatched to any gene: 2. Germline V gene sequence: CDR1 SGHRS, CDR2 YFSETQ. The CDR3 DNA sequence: TGCGCCAGCAGCTTGGGGCTAGCGGGAGAGACCCAGTACTTC. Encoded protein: CASSLGLAGETQYF.

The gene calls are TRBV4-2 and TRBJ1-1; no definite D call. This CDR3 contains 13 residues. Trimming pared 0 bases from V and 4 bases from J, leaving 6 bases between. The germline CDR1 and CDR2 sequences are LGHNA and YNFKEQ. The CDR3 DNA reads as TGTGCCAGCAGCCAAGAAGGAGCCACTGAAGCTTTCTTT. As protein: CASSQEGATEAFF.

The CDR3 is CASQQGDFGKLFF. The CDR3 region has the DNA TGTGCCAGCCAACAGGGGGATTTCGGAAAACTGTTTTTT. The chain recombines TRBV7-8 with TRBJ1-4, with 8 bases matching TRBD1. Losses at the gene ends were 8 bases for V and 10 bases for J; bases not matched to a gene: 9. Germline V gene lookup returns CDR1 SGHVS and CDR2 FQNEAQ. There are 13 residues in the CDR3.

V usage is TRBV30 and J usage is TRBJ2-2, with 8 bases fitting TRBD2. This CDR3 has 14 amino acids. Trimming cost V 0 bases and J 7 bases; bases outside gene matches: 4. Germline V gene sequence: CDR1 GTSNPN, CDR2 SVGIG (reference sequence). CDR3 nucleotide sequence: TGTGCCTGGAGTGTACTGACTAGCGTCGGGGAGCTGTTTTTT. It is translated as CAWSVLTSVGELFF.

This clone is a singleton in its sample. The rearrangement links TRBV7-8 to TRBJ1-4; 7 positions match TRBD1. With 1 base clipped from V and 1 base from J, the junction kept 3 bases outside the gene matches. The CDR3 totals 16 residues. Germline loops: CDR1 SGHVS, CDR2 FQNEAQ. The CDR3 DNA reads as TGTGCCAGCAGCTTAGAGACAGGGCAAACTAATGAAAAACTGTTTTTT. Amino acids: CASSLETGQTNEKLFF.

The CDR3 spells CSVEGVDRPTITF. In DNA, the CDR3 is TGCAGCGTTGAGGGGGTGGACCGCCCTACTATCACCTTC. The rearrangement uses TRBV29-1 and TRBJ1-2; tentative D call: TRBD1 (5 bases). The CDR3 loop spans 13 amino acids. The V end lost 3 bases, the J end lost 13 bases, and 21 bases lay between the germline ends. Germline values: CDR1 SQVTM, CDR2 ANQGSEA.

The CDR3 DNA follows: TGTGCCAGCACTAGCGGAGCCTACGAGCAGTACTTC. Protein: CASTSGAYEQYF. The chain carries TRBV27 and TRBJ2-7, with 7 bases lining up with TRBD2. The germline V gene has CDR1 MNHEY and CDR2 SMNVEV (reference sequence). This CDR3 spans 12 amino acids. The V segment lost 7 bases and the J segment 2 bases; nucleotides outside the gene matches: 2.

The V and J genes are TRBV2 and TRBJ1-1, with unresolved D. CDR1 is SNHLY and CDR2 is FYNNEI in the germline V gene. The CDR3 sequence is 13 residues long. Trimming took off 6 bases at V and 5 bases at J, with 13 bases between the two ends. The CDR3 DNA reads TGTGCCAGCAGATCCCTCCAAATAACTGAAGCTTTCTTT. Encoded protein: CASRSLQITEAFF.

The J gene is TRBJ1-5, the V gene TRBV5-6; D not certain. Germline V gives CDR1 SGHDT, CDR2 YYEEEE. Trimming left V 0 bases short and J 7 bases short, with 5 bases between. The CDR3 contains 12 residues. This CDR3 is CASSLGSQPQHF. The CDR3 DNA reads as TGTGCCAGCAGCTTGGGGTCGCAGCCCCAGCATTTT.

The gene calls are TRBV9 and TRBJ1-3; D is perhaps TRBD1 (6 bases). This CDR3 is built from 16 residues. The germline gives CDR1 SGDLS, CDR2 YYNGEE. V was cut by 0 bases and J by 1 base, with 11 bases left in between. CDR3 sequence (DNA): TGTGCCAGCAGCGTAGAGCTAGGGGGTTCTGGAAACACCATATATTTT. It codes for CASSVELGGSGNTIYF.

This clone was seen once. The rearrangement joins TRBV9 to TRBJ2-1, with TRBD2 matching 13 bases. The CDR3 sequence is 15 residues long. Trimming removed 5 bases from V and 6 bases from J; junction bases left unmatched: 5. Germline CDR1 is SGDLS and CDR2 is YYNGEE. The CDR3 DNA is TGTGCCAGCAGGGGCGGGACTAGCGGGATCAATGAGCAGTTCTTC. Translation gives CASRGGTSGINEQFF.

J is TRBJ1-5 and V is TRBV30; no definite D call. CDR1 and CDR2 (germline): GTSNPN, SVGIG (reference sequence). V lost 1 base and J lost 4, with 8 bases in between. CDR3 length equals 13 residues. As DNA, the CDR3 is TGTGCCTGGAGTGGAGGGCCTAATCAGCCCCAGCATTTT. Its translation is CAWSGGPNQPQHF.

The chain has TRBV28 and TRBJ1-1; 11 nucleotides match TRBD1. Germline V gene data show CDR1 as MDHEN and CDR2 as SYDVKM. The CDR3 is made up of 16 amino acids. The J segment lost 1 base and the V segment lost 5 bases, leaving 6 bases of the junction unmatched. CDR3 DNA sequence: TGTGCCAGCAGTATGGACAGGGGGCGAAGGAACACTGAAGCTTTCTTT. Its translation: CASSMDRGRRNTEAFF.

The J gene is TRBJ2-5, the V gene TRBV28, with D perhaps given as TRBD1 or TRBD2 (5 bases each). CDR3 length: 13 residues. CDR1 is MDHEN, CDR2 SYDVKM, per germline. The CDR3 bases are TGTGCTGGTGGCCGACCGGGGCGGGAGACCCAGTACTTC. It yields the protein CAGGRPGRETQYF.

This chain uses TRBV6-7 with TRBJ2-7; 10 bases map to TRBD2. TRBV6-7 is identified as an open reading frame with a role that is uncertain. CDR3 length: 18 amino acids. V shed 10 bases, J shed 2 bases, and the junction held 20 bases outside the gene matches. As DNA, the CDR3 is TGTGCCATCCTAATTAGGACTAGCGGATCATTCCTCCCCTACGAGCAGTACTTC. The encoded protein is CAILIRTSGSFLPYEQYF.

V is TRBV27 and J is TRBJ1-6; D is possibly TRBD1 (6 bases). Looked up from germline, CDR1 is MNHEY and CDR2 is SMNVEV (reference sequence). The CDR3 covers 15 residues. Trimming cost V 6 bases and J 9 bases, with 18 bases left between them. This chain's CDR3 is CASRINRALTSPLHF. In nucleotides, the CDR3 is TGTGCCAGCAGAATAAACAGGGCGCTGACTTCACCCCTCCACTTT.

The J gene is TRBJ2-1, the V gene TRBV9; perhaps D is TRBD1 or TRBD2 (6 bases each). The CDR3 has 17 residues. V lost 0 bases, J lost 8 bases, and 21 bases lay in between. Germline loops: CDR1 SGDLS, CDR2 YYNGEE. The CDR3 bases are TGTGCCAGCAGCGTAGGGGTGGGGGGCGGTACCCCCCATGAGCAGTTCTTC. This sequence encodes CASSVGVGGGTPHEQFF.

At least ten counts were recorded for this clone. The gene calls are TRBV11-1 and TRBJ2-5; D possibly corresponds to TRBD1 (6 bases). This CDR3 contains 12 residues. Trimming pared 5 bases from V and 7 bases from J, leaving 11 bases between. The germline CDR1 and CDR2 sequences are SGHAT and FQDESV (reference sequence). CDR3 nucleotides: TGTGCCAGCAGCGAGGGGGTTGGGACCCAGTACTTC. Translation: CASSEGVGTQYF.

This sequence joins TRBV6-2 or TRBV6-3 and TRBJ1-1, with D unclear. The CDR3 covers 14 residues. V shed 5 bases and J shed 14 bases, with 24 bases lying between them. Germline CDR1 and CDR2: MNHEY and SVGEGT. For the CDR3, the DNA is TGTGCCAGCAGTCCCTCCCAGCGGACCACGTGGGTGTTCTTT. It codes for CASSPSQRTTWVFF.

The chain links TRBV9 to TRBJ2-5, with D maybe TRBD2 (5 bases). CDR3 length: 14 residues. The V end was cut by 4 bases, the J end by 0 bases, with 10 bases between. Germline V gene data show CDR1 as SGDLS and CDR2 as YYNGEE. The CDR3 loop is CASSPPGYQETQYF. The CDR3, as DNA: TGTGCCAGCAGCCCCCCGGGGTACCAAGAGACCCAGTACTTC. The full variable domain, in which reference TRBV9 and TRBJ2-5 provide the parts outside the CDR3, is DSGVTQTPKHLITATGQRVTLRCSPRSGDLSVYWYQQSLDQGLQFLIQYYNGEERAKGNILERFSAQQFPDLHSELNLSSLELGDSALYFCASSPPGYQETQYFGPGTRLLVL.

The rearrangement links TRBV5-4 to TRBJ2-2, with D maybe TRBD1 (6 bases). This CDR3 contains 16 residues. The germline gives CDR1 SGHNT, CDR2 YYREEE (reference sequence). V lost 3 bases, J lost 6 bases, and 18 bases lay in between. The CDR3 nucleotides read TGTGCCAGCAGCTCCGGACAGAGCTATTCCCCCGGGGAGCTGTTTTTT. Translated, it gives CASSSGQSYSPGELFF.

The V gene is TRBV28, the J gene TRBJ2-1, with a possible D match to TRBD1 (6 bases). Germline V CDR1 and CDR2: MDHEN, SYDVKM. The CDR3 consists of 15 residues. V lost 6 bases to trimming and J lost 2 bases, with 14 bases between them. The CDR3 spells CASSIRDIPYNEQFF. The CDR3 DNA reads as TGTGCCAGCAGCATCCGGGACATTCCCTACAATGAGCAGTTCTTC.

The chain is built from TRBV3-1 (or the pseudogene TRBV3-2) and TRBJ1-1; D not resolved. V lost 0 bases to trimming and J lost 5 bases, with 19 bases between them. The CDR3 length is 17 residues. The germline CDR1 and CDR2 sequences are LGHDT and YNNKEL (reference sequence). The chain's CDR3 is CASSQEYPRASGTEAFF. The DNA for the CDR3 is TGTGCCAGCAGCCAAGAATATCCCCGGGCCTCGGGGACTGAAGCTTTCTTT.

Written as DNA, the CDR3 is TGTGCCACCAGCAGAGAAGTGGCCGTAAGGGATGGCTACACCTTC. Its protein product is CATSREVAVRDGYTF. J is TRBJ1-2 and V is TRBV15; no definite D call. The length of the CDR3 is 15 residues. Per the germline V gene, CDR1 is LNHNV and CDR2 is YYDKDF (reference sequence). The V end was cut by 0 bases, the J end by 6 bases, with 14 bases between.